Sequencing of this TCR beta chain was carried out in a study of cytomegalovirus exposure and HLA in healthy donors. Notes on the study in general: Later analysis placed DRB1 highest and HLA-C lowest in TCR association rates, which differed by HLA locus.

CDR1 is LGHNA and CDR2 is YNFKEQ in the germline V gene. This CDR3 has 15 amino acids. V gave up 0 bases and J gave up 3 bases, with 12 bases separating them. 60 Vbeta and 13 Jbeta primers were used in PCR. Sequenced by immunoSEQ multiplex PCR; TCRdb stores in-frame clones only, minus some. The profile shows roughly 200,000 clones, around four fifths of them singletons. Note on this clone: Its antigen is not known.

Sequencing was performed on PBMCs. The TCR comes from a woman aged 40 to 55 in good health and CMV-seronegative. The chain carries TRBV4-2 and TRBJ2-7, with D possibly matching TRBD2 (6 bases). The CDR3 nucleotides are TGTGCCAGCAGCCAAGAAATCAACGGGGGCTACGAGCAGTACTTC. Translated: CASSQEINGGYEQYF.